This T cell receptor (beta chain) was sequenced during a study of type 1 regulatory T cells. Whole-study context: This in vitro CD4 product, T-allo10, is enriched for Tr1 cells and alloantigen-specific.

TCRdb re-called the reads with MiXCR, one entry per CDR3 protein. The table records approximately 72,000 distinct CDR3 sequences, nearly 65% of them present only once. The graft donor-derived T-allo10 cells reportedly recognize host alloantigens, are anergic, and suppress alloantigen-specifically. Comments on this clonotype: Its antigen is not known.

V lost 4 bases, J lost 6 bases, and 10 bases stayed unmatched. The germline V gene has CDR1 MNHNS and CDR2 SASEGT. The CDR3 length is 16 residues. This chain links TRBV6-1 with TRBJ1-1; TRBD1 aligns across 11 bases. The sample comprised cultured T cells, either the whole culture or a sorted T cell fraction (not recorded which). Subset described: Tr1-enriched cell product generated in vitro against host alloantigens. This sequence was found in a human donor in good health. The CDR3 bases are TGTGCCAGCAGTGTAATTCCGGGACAGGGGGACTCTGAAGCTTTCTTT. Translated: CASSVIPGQGDSEAFF.